These 5 T cell receptor beta chains came from one sample sequenced in a study of shared clonotypes between healthy human individuals. The repertoire was sequenced with immunoSEQ multiplex PCR; TCRdb's copy has only in-frame clones and lacks some. This table holds over a million clones, around 82% found once. Sequencing was performed on memory CD4+ T cells from PBMCs. Subset indicated: CD45RA-negative fraction. Every receptor here comes from a man aged 18 to 30 in good health. Some clones in this sample may be carry-over from other donors' samples.

Regarding this clone: Different DNA sequences within this sample yield the same CDR3. This chain links TRBV11-2 with TRBJ2-2; possible D gene TRBD1, 6 bases. The CDR3 length is 14 residues. Germline CDR1 reads SGHAT; CDR2 reads FQNNGV. Between the trimmed V and J ends, which lost 5 bases and 1 base, there was a span of 8 bases. CDR3 residues: CASSPDRNTGELFF. In DNA, the CDR3 is TGTGCCAGCAGCCCGGACAGGAACACCGGGGAGCTGTTTTTT.

This clone was seen a single time. The genes are TRBV5-1 and TRBJ2-2, with 7 bases identical to TRBD2. Germline CDR1 and CDR2: SGHRS and YFSETQ. Trimming at V came to 3 bases and at J to 0 bases, leaving 5 bases not matched to a gene. The CDR3 has 16 residues. The CDR3 loop reads CASSSWGGSNTGELFF. The CDR3 nucleotides are TGCGCCAGCAGCTCCTGGGGAGGGTCGAACACCGGGGAGCTGTTTTTT. The complete variable domain, with remaining parts taken from reference TRBV5-1 and TRBJ2-2, reads KAGVTQTPRYLIKTRGQQVTLSCSPISGHRSVSWYQQTPGQGLQFLFEYFSETQRNKGNFPGRFSGRQFSNSRSEMNVSTLELGDSALYLCASSSWGGSNTGELFFGEGSRLTVL.

This clone has ten or more counts. J is TRBJ1-3 and V is TRBV2, with 7 bases aligning to TRBD1. Germline CDR1 and CDR2: SNHLY and FYNNEI. J was trimmed by 3 bases and V by 6 bases; bases with no gene match: 8. CDR3 length: 15 amino acids. The chain's CDR3 is CASRKSGQSGNTIYF. The CDR3 DNA sequence: TGTGCCAGCAGAAAGTCGGGACAGAGTGGAAACACCATATATTTT.

V and J are TRBV18 and TRBJ1-2, with D hard to call. This CDR3 region has 13 residues. V lost 2 bases to trimming and J lost 2 bases, with 6 bases between them. Germline CDR1 reads KGHSH; CDR2 reads LQKENI. The DNA for the CDR3 is TGTGCCAGCTCACCAGCAGACAACTATGGCTACACCTTC. This encodes CASSPADNYGYTF. The variable domain in full, with the rest retrieved from reference TRBV18 and TRBJ1-2, is NAGVMQNPRHLVRRRGQEARLRCSPMKGHSHVYWYRQLPEEGLKFMVYLQKENIIDESGMPKERFSAEFPKEGPSILRIQQVVRGDSAAYFCASSPADNYGYTFGSGTRLTVV.

This clone was seen a few times. The chain combines TRBV20-1 with TRBJ2-7, with a weak D call TRBD1 (5 bases). This CDR3 spans 10 amino acids. Germline CDR1 is DFQATT and CDR2 is SNEGSKA (reference sequence). Here the CDR3 DNA reads TGCCGGCCAGGGCCATACGAGCAGTACTTC. This gives the protein CRPGPYEQYF.